The present TCR beta chain was sequenced within a study of blood T cell repertoires in COVID-19. Study summary: The samples span acute and convalescent COVID-19 from the United States, Italy and Spain. T cells, B-cell-depleted T cells, or PBMCs supplied cDNA or gDNA.

Methods used by the authors: Amplified reference gene primers provided the basis for estimating nucleated cell counts. Sequencing was performed with immunoSEQ multiplex PCR; in TCRdb, only in-frame clones are kept and a portion is missing. The V and J calls and clone size are taken from that table; D and trimming were inferred from the DNA. Here the sample spans about 350,000 clones, about nine tenths being singletons. During active infection, Seattle patients enrolled and were then monitored through disease. V was pared by 0 bases and J by 2 bases, with 12 bases of the junction left unmatched. The CDR3 consists of 19 residues.

The sequence was obtained from a woman aged 60-75 years with COVID-19, enrolled during active disease. The chain employs TRBV23-1 and TRBJ1-1, with 10 nucleotides matching TRBD1. TRBV23-1 counts as an open reading frame of uncertain function. Specimen: peripheral blood. The CDR3 nucleotides are TGCGCCAGCAGTCAATCACCACCAGGGACAGGGGTCTTCAACACTGAAGCTTTCTTT. It specifies CASSQSPPGTGVFNTEAFF.